Listed below are T cell receptor beta chains from one sample, sequenced in a study of molecular identifiers for immune sequencing clone quantification. TCRdb redid the calling of the PCR reads with MiXCR, one entry per CDR3 protein. The profile shows approximately 590,000 distinct CDR3 sequences, 25% of them singletons. Input material: naive CD8+ T cells from blood, with Jurkat cell RNA spiked in. The receptors were sampled from a human donor in good health. Some libraries in this study had Jurkat cell RNA spiked in. The CDR3 runs from the conserved cysteine through the conserved F or W. Fields, in order: D gene, V gene, clone size, J gene, CDR3 DNA, CDR3 protein. The D gene is left open where the match is weak. Where a row states a size, it is once, few, many or the class of an expanded clone; other rows omit it.

>NA|TRBV4-1|few|TRBJ2-7
TGCGCCAGCAGCCAAGTTCCCAATGTGGAGCAGTACTTC
CASSQVPNVEQYF
>TRBD2|TRBV24-1|many|TRBJ2-2
TGTGCCACCAGTGATCTCGGCGGGAGGGCCGCCGGGGAGCTGTTTTTT
CATSDLGGRAAGELFF
>TRBD1|TRBV4-3|NA|TRBJ2-6
TGCGCCAGCAGCCAAGACCCGGGACAGGAGATCTCTGGGGCCAACGTCCTGACTTTC
CASSQDPGQEISGANVLTF
>TRBD1|TRBV12-3/TRBV12-4|once|TRBJ1-4
TGTGCCAGCAGTTTAGTGGGACAGGGGGCGCTGGGAGGTGAAAAACTGTTTTTT
CASSLVGQGALGGEKLFF
>NA|TRBV7-9|many|TRBJ2-7
TGTGCCAGCAGCTTAGTTGGCAGCTACTACGAGCAGTACTTC
CASSLVGSYYEQYF
>TRBD1|TRBV12-3/TRBV12-4|many|TRBJ2-6
TGTGCCAGCAGTCAGACAGGGGGCGGATCTGGGGCCAACGTCCTGACTTTC
CASSQTGGGSGANVLTF
>NA|TRBV7-2|many|TRBJ1-1
TGTGCCAGCAGCTTATTGGACGGGGGATACACTGAAGCTTTCTTT
CASSLLDGGYTEAFF
>NA|TRBV19|few|TRBJ2-1
TGTGCCAGTAGTATAGGGGATTGGAATGAGCAGTTCTTC
CASSIGDWNEQFF
>TRBD1|TRBV6-4|NA|TRBJ1-5
TGTGCCAGCAGAGGAACAGGGGGACGGAGTCAGCCCCAGCATTTT
CASRGTGGRSQPQHF
>NA|TRBV7-9|many|TRBJ2-3
TGTGCCAGCAGCTTACGGGACACACCATATACGCAGTATTTT
CASSLRDTPYTQYF
>TRBD1|TRBV5-1|many|TRBJ2-5
TGCGCCAGCAGGGATCTGGGGGACAGGGCCCAAGAGACCCAGTACTTC
CASRDLGDRAQETQYF
>NA|TRBV6-2/TRBV6-3|NA|TRBJ2-7
TGTGCCAGCAGTCACCCAGCCCCTGCCGGCGAGCAGTACTTC
CASSHPAPAGEQYF
>NA|TRBV4-3|NA|TRBJ2-1
TGCGCCAGCAGCCAAGATCTAGCGAACTCCTACAATGAACAATTCTTC
CASSQDLANSYNEQFF
>TRBD2|TRBV27|many|TRBJ2-5
TGTGCCAGCTACGGGGGGGCGAAAGAGACCCAGTACTTC
CASYGGAKETQYF
>TRBD2|TRBV7-6|few|TRBJ2-3
TGTGCCAGCAGCTTAGTGGGGACTAGCGGGATTAAATACACAGATACGCAGTATTTT
CASSLVGTSGIKYTDTQYF